These 21 T cell receptor beta chains were sequenced from one sample in a study of blood T cell repertoires in COVID-19. Clones were read by immunoSEQ multiplex PCR, and TCRdb kept only the in-frame ones, dropping some. The sample has roughly 300,000 clones, roughly 90% seen once; the top ten hold roughly 1.1%. The material sequenced was PBMCs or T cells enriched from blood (not recorded which). The receptors were sampled from a woman in her 30s who had recovered from COVID-19.

The chain combines TRBV6-5 with TRBJ2-3; D is undetermined. From germline, CDR1 is MNHEY and CDR2 SVGAGI. Trimming took off 2 bases at V and 12 bases at J, with 12 bases between the two ends. The CDR3 is made up of 12 amino acids. Written as DNA, the CDR3 is TGTGCCAGCAGTTACATGTCAAGCTTACAGTATTTT. It yields the protein CASSYMSSLQYF.

In DNA form, the CDR3 reads TGTGCCAGCAGCCCCAATATCGGGGGACAGGGAAGTCAGCCCCAGCATTTT. As protein: CASSPNIGGQGSQPQHF. The J gene is TRBJ1-5, the V gene TRBV28; 9 bases map to TRBD1. The CDR3 is 17 amino acids. Per germline, CDR1 MDHEN and CDR2 SYDVKM. V shed 6 bases and J 6 bases; nucleotides not matched to a gene: 15.

The CDR3 coding sequence is TGTGCCAGCAGTTACTCGACTAGGAATGAGCAGTTCTTC. This translates into CASSYSTRNEQFF. The rearrangement uses TRBV6-5 and TRBJ2-1; D is perhaps TRBD2 (6 bases). The CDR3 length is 13 residues. With 0 bases removed from V and 7 bases from J, the gap between germline ends came to 7 bases. Germline V lookup: CDR1 MNHEY, CDR2 SVGAGI.

The chain has TRBV6-1 and TRBJ1-2; perhaps TRBD1 as D (5 bases). The V gene's germline CDR1 is MNHNS and CDR2 SASEGT. This CDR3 comprises 15 residues. Trimming took 1 base from V and 6 from J, leaving 15 bases between them. In DNA, the CDR3 is TGTGCCAGCAGTGAAGTTAGGCCAGGGTTGAATGGCTACACCTTC. This encodes CASSEVRPGLNGYTF.

This clone was seen only a few times. The rearrangement joins TRBV19 to TRBJ1-5; TRBD1 matches 9 bases. J gave up 1 base and V 6 bases, and 10 bases lay outside the gene matches. The CDR3 covers 17 residues. Germline CDR1 and CDR2: LNHDA and SQIVND (reference sequence). Written as DNA, the CDR3 is TGTGCCAGTAGCAAGGACAGGGGTCTAGGGAGCAATCAGCCCCAGCATTTT. This translates into CASSKDRGLGSNQPQHF.

This chain joins TRBV6-5 and TRBJ1-2; TRBD1 might be the D (5 bases). The CDR3 contains 13 residues. Germline V gives CDR1 MNHEY, CDR2 SVGAGI. V was clipped by 4 bases and J by 4 bases, with 10 bases between them. The CDR3: CASSSGYGYGYTF. CDR3 bases: TGTGCCAGCAGTTCAGGGTACGGCTATGGCTACACCTTC.

The gene calls are TRBV27 and TRBJ2-1; 7 bases are a match to TRBD2. Germline V CDR1 and CDR2: MNHEY, SMNVEV (reference sequence). The CDR3 covers 15 residues. The junction had 12 bases not matched to a gene; V was cut back by 3 bases and J by 10 bases. For the CDR3, the DNA is TGTGCCAGCAGTTTCGGGTCTAGCGGCCTAGGAGAGCAGTTCTTC. This translates into CASSFGSSGLGEQFF.

This clone was found once. The V and J genes are TRBV27 and TRBJ2-7; D is perhaps TRBD1 (5 bases). CDR3 length: 15 residues. Trimming removed 5 bases at V and 2 bases at J, with 16 bases between. The germline gives CDR1 MNHEY, CDR2 SMNVEV (reference sequence). The DNA for the CDR3 is TGTGCCAGCAGTAAAAAATCCGACAGAGCCTACGAGCAGTACTTC. It is translated as CASSKKSDRAYEQYF.

The rearrangement joins TRBV5-1 to TRBJ2-6; D possibly corresponds to TRBD1 (6 bases). This CDR3 region has 16 residues. Germline CDR1 SGHRS, CDR2 YFSETQ. The germline V and J ends were trimmed by 2 bases and 0 bases, with 9 bases remaining between them. CDR3 in amino acids: CASSLGGSSGANVLTF. CDR3 bases: TGCGCCAGCAGCTTAGGGGGAAGCTCTGGGGCCAACGTCCTGACTTTC.

The gene calls are TRBV7-2 and TRBJ1-1; no definite D call. Deletions cut 5 bases from V and 0 bases from J, with 13 bases between. The CDR3 contains 15 residues. The germline CDR1 and CDR2 sequences are SGHTA and FQGNSA. The CDR3 region has the DNA TGTGCCAGCAGCCTCCGGACGGGGATGAACACTGAAGCTTTCTTT. It yields the protein CASSLRTGMNTEAFF.

The DNA of the CDR3 is TGTGCCACCAGCAGAGATGTGGCTAGCAGGAACACCGGGGAGCTGTTTTTT. This codes for CATSRDVASRNTGELFF. This chain uses TRBV15 with TRBJ2-2; possible D gene TRBD2, 5 bases. V lost 0 bases, J lost 1 base, and 12 bases lay in between. The CDR3 is 17 residues long. Germline CDR1 reads LNHNV; CDR2 reads YYDKDF (reference sequence).

The chain is built from TRBV25-1 and TRBJ1-2, with a tentative D call TRBD1 (6 bases). Germline CDR1 MGHDK, CDR2 SYGVNS. Trimming removed 4 bases from V and 5 bases from J, with 14 bases in between. The CDR3 has 14 amino acids. CDR3 sequence (DNA): TGTGCCAGCAGTGCCCGGACAGATTATTATGGCTACACCTTC. Its translation is CASSARTDYYGYTF.

The chain is built from TRBV14 and TRBJ2-2, with 10 nucleotides matching TRBD2. V was clipped by 1 base and J by 6 bases; unmatched bases: 8. This CDR3 has 17 amino acids. In germline, CDR1 is SGHDN, CDR2 FVKESK. The CDR3 bases are TGTGCCAGCAGCCAAGGATCTAGCGGGAGTATTTCCGGGGAGCTGTTTTTT. The encoded protein is CASSQGSSGSISGELFF.

The chain links TRBV28 to TRBJ1-5; 8 bases fit TRBD1. Trimming cost V 5 bases and J 1 base; bases outside gene matches: 10. This CDR3 has 17 amino acids. In germline, CDR1 is MDHEN, CDR2 SYDVKM. CDR3 coding DNA: TGTGCCAGCAGTGGAGGGCCAGGGGGCAGGAGCAATCAGCCCCAGCATTTT. Its protein product is CASSGGPGGRSNQPQHF.

V is TRBV19 and J is TRBJ2-4, with 10 bases matching TRBD1. Trimming took 3 bases from V and 6 from J; bases not matched to a gene: 2. Germline loops: CDR1 LNHDA, CDR2 SQIVND (reference sequence). The CDR3 has 14 residues. DNA of the CDR3: TGTGCCAGTAGTATCCGGGACAGGGGAAACATTCAGTACTTC. Translated: CASSIRDRGNIQYF. Filled out from reference TRBV19 and TRBJ2-4, the complete variable domain reads DGGITQSPKYLFRKEGQNVTLSCEQNLNHDAMYWYRQDPGQGLRLIYYSQIVNDFQKGDIAEGYSVSREKKESFPLTVTSAQKNPTAFYLCASSIRDRGNIQYFGAGTRLSVL.

The chain links TRBV30 to TRBJ2-7, with a weak D call TRBD1 (6 bases). CDR3 size: 13 residues. CDR1 GTSNPN and CDR2 SVGIG come from the germline V gene (reference sequence). V was trimmed by 2 bases and J by 0 bases, leaving 8 bases between them. The CDR3 sequence is CAWSIRGSYEQYF. In DNA, the CDR3 is TGTGCCTGGAGTATCAGGGGCTCCTACGAGCAGTACTTC.

The CDR3 loop is CASTLGLAGDNPYEQYF. The CDR3 DNA follows: TGTGCCAGCACCCTCGGACTAGCGGGAGATAACCCCTACGAGCAGTACTTC. The chain combines TRBV3-1 (or the pseudogene TRBV3-2) with TRBJ2-7; TRBD2 aligns across 13 bases. CDR1 and CDR2 (germline): LGHDT, YNNKEL (reference sequence). V lost 7 bases and J lost 2; bases outside the gene matches: 11. There are 17 residues in the CDR3.

The chain uses TRBV27 and TRBJ2-3, with 13 bases fitting TRBD2. Germline V CDR1 and CDR2: MNHEY, SMNVEV (reference sequence). This CDR3 region has 15 residues. The trim removed 7 bases at V and 3 bases at J, leaving 4 bases unmatched. The chain's CDR3 is CASIRTSGSTDTQYF. The CDR3, as DNA: TGTGCCAGCATTCGGACTAGCGGGAGTACAGATACGCAGTATTTT.

The chain has TRBV3-1 (or the pseudogene TRBV3-2) and TRBJ2-5, with TRBD2 matching 7 bases. CDR3 size: 16 residues. The V gene's germline CDR1 is LGHDT and CDR2 YNNKEL (reference sequence). The ends lost 2 bases at V and 4 bases at J; junction bases unmatched: 10. CDR3 amino acids: CASSQRYGGRRETQYF. The CDR3, as DNA: TGTGCCAGCAGCCAAAGGTACGGCGGGAGACGAGAGACCCAGTACTTC.

The V call is TRBV4-1, the J call TRBJ1-3; the D is unclear. This CDR3 comprises 17 residues. The germline CDR1 and CDR2 sequences are MGHRA and YSYEKL. Trimming shortened V by 1 base and J by 0 bases, and 13 bases separated the two germline ends. The CDR3: CASSQGRAPYSGNTIYF. The CDR3 DNA is TGCGCCAGCAGCCAAGGGAGGGCCCCCTACTCTGGAAACACCATATATTTT.

The V call is TRBV18, the J call TRBJ1-1; no definite D call. V was clipped by 5 bases and J by 4 bases, with 17 bases between them. Germline V gene lookup returns CDR1 KGHSH and CDR2 LQKENI. The length of the CDR3 is 15 residues. CDR3 amino acids: CASSSAGRGGTEAFF. CDR3 bases: TGTGCCAGCTCATCCGCTGGTAGAGGAGGCACTGAAGCTTTCTTT.